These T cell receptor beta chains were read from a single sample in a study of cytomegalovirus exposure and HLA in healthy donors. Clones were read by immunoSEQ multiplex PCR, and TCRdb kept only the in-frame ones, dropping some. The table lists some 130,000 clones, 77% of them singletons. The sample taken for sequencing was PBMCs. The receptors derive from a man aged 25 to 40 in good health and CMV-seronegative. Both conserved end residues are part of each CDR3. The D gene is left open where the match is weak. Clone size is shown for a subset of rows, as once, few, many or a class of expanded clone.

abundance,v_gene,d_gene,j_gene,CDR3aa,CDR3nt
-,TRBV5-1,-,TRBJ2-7,CASSRRRFHEQYF,TGCGCCAGCAGCCGTAGGAGGTTTCACGAGCAGTACTTC
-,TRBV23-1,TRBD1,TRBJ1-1,CASSQPPGQGPTGAFF,TGCGCCAGCAGTCAACCCCCGGGACAGGGACCGACAGGAGCTTTCTTT
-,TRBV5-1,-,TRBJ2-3,CASSFSLWETQYF,TGCGCCAGCAGCTTCTCTTTATGGGAGACGCAGTATTTT
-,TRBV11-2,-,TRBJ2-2,CASSSRQVNTGELFF,TGTGCCAGCAGCTCCCGACAGGTTAACACCGGGGAGCTGTTTTTT
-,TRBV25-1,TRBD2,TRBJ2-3,CASGGRGFETDTQYF,TGTGCCAGCGGCGGGAGGGGTTTCGAGACAGATACGCAGTATTTT
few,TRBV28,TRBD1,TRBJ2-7,CASSFLDRGVEQYF,TGTGCCAGCAGTTTTCTGGACAGGGGAGTCGAGCAGTACTTC
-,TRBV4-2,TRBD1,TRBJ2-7,CASSQHQGETYELYF,TGTGCCAGCAGCCAGCACCAGGGGGAGACATACGAGCTGTACTTC
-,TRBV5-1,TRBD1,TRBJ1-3,CASSLEGAKGNTIYF,TGCGCCAGCAGCTTGGAGGGGGCGAAAGGAAACACCATATATTTT
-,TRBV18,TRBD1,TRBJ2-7,CASSRQGVAYEQYF,TGTGCCAGCTCAAGGCAGGGGGTAGCCTACGAGCAGTACTTC
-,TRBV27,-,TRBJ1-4,CASSRQIATNEKLFF,TGTGCCAGCAGTCGACAGATTGCAACTAATGAAAAACTGTTTTTT
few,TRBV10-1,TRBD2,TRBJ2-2,CASSPVGLPINTGELFF,TGCGCCAGCAGTCCCGTGGGACTACCGATTAACACCGGGGAGCTGTTTTTT
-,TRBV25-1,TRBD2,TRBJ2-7,CASSHTSAASYEQYF,TGTGCCAGCAGCCATACTAGCGCCGCATCCTACGAGCAGTACTTC
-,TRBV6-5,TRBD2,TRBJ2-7,CASSYSFGTSVGEQYF,TGTGCCAGCAGTTACTCGTTTGGGACTAGCGTAGGCGAGCAGTACTTC
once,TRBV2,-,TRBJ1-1,CASRGHLLAGAFF,TGTGCCAGCAGGGGACACCTCCTCGCAGGAGCTTTCTTT
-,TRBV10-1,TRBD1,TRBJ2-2,CASSRTGGTGELFF,TGCGCCAGCAGCAGGACAGGGGGTACCGGGGAGCTGTTTTTT
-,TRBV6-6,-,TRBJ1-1,CASSQTGNTEAFF,TGTGCCAGCAGTCAGACAGGGAACACTGAAGCTTTCTTT
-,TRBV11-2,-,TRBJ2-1,CASSPRGRSYNEQFF,TGTGCCAGCAGCCCCCGAGGGCGGTCCTACAATGAGCAGTTCTTC
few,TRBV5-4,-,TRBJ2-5,CASSLGRSQETQYF,TGTGCCAGCAGCTTGGGTCGGTCGCAAGAGACCCAGTACTTC
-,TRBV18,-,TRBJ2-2,CASKVPGGGTGELFF,TGTGCCAGCAAAGTCCCCGGGGGAGGAACCGGGGAGCTGTTTTTT
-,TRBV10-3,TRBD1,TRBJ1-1,CAINSGQGNTEAFF,TGTGCCATCAATTCGGGACAGGGCAACACTGAAGCTTTCTTT
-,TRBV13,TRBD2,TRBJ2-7,CASSPTGTSGSHEQYF,TGTGCCAGCAGCCCCACAGGGACTAGCGGGAGTCACGAGCAGTACTTC
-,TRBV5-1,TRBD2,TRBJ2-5,CASSLDGGEETQYF,TGCGCCAGCAGCTTGGACGGGGGGGAAGAGACCCAGTACTTC
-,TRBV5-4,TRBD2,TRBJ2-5,CASSLLTSGKETQYF,TGTGCCAGCAGCTTGCTTACTAGCGGCAAAGAGACCCAGTACTTC
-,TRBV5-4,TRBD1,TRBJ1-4,CASSHQGQPEKLFF,TGTGCCAGCAGCCACCAGGGACAGCCTGAAAAACTGTTTTTT
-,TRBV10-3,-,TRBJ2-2,CAIRGTRDTGELFF,TGTGCCATCAGGGGGACAAGGGACACCGGGGAGCTGTTTTTT
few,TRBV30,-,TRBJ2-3,CAWSVLGGLSTDTQYF,TGTGCCTGGAGTGTTTTAGGAGGGCTAAGCACAGATACGCAGTATTTT
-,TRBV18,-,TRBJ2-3,CASSPGADTQYF,TGTGCCAGCTCACCGGGGGCCGATACGCAGTATTTT
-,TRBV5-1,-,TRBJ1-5,CASSLQGLHQPQHF,TGCGCCAGCAGCTTACAGGGCTTACATCAGCCCCAGCATTTT
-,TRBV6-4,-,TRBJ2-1,CASSGLATSSYNEQFF,TGTGCCAGCAGTGGATTGGCTACTAGCTCCTACAATGAGCAGTTCTTC
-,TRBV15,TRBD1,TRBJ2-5,CATSRVGQGGETQYF,TGTGCCACCAGCAGAGTCGGACAGGGTGGGGAGACCCAGTACTTC
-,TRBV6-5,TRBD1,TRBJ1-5,CASSYTGEGNQPQHF,TGTGCCAGCAGTTATACAGGGGAGGGCAATCAGCCCCAGCATTTT
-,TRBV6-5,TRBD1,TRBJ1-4,CASSYVGQGTQKLFF,TGTGCCAGCAGTTACGTGGGACAGGGGACCCAGAAACTGTTTTTT
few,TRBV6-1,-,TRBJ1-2,CASSSGSGYGYTF,TGTGCCAGCAGTTCTGGGTCGGGCTATGGCTACACCTTC
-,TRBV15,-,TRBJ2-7,CATSRVHRDYEQYF,TGTGCCACCAGCAGAGTACACAGGGACTACGAGCAGTACTTC
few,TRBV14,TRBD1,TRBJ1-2,CASSLDRSYGYTF,TGTGCCAGCAGCCTGGACAGGAGCTATGGCTACACCTTC
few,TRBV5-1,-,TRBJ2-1,CASSVQGRNEQFF,TGCGCCAGCAGCGTGCAGGGTCGGAATGAGCAGTTCTTC
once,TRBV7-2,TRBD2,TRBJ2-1,CASSLASGSGWDNEQFF,TGTGCCAGCAGCTTAGCTAGCGGGAGTGGTTGGGACAATGAGCAGTTCTTC
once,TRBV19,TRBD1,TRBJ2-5,CASSTPGQGETQYF,TGTGCCAGTAGTACCCCGGGACAGGGGGAGACCCAGTACTTC
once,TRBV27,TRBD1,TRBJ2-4,CASSLWTGNIQYF,TGTGCCAGCAGTCTGTGGACAGGGAACATTCAGTACTTC
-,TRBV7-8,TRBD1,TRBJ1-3,CASSSRQGIGNTIYF,TGTGCCAGCAGCTCCAGACAGGGTATCGGAAACACCATATATTTT
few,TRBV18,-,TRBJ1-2,CASSPSVTRDGYTF,TGTGCCAGCTCACCATCGGTTACCAGGGATGGCTACACCTTC
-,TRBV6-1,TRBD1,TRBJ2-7,CASKFWDRGQYEQYF,TGTGCCAGCAAATTTTGGGACAGGGGGCAATACGAGCAGTACTTC
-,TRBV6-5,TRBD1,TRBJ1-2,CASSYGTAEGGGYTF,TGTGCCAGCAGTTACGGGACAGCCGAAGGTGGTGGCTACACCTTC
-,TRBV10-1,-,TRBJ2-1,CASSLEGGSYNEQFF,TGCGCCAGCAGCCTCGAAGGGGGCTCCTACAATGAGCAGTTCTTC
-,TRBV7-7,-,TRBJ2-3,CASSLGHSGLTDTQYF,TGTGCTAGCAGCTTAGGTCATAGCGGCCTCACAGATACGCAGTATTTT
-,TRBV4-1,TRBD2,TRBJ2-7,CASSQPSSGRATYEQYF,TGCGCCAGCAGCCAACCCTCTAGCGGGAGGGCCACCTACGAGCAGTACTTC
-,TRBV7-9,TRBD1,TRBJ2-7,CASSPRQGHYEQYF,TGTGCCAGCAGCCCCCGACAGGGTCACTACGAGCAGTACTTC
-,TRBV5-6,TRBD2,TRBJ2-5,CASSLTSGRQFIETQYF,TGTGCCAGCAGCTTGACTAGCGGGAGGCAGTTTATAGAGACCCAGTACTTC
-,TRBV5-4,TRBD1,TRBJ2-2,CAYRRSTGTVGELFF,TGTGCCTACCGCCGGTCGACAGGGACGGTCGGGGAGCTGTTTTTT
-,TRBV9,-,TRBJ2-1,CASSANTVNNEQFF,TGTGCCAGCAGCGCGAATACGGTGAACAATGAGCAGTTCTTC
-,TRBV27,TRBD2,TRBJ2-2,CASSPPTSAGAPHRGAVF,TGTGCCAGCAGCCCCCCCACTAGCGCGGGAGCCCCGCACCGGGGAGCTGTTTTT
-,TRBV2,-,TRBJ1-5,CASSGSRSQHF,TGTGCCAGCAGTGGGTCTCGGTCCCAGCATTTT
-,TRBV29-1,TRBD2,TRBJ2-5,CSVGRLAGRQETQYF,TGCAGCGTCGGTAGACTAGCGGGACGACAAGAGACCCAGTACTTC
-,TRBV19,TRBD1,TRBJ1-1,CASSRDRASEAFF,TGTGCCAGTAGTAGGGACAGGGCTTCTGAAGCTTTCTTT
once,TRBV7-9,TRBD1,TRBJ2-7,CASSFSGQGYEQYF,TGTGCCAGCAGCTTTTCGGGACAGGGCTACGAGCAGTACTTC
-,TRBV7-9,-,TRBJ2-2,CASSSTRGNTGELFF,TGTGCCAGCAGCTCGACCAGGGGTAACACCGGGGAGCTGTTTTTT
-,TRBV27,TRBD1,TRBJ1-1,CASSLYPGGEGGTEAFF,TGTGCCAGCAGTTTATATCCAGGGGGCGAGGGGGGCACTGAAGCTTTCTTT
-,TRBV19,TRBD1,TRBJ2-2,CASRDRPTNTGELFF,TGTGCCAGCAGGGACAGGCCGACGAACACCGGGGAGCTGTTTTTT